This T cell receptor (beta chain) was documented in a study of shared clonotypes between healthy human individuals (dated by TCRdb to 2020 to 2022). For the wider study: The cohort comprised a couple of women and a few men aged 18 to 49 years. To increase sequencing depth and limit assay-specific biases, TCR repertoire library preparation and sequencing were carried out by different laboratories using diverse techniques. For each donor, CD4 naive and CD4 memory were each given three plates, CD8 naive was given two plates, and CD8 memory was given one plate. The study deeply sequenced blood TCR repertoires of 5 or 6 healthy adults to estimate repertoire size and the extent of clonotype sharing between individuals. Between about 0.8 and 9 billion PBMCs per donor were obtained by leukapheresis.

Comment on this clone: Its antigen specificity is not known. The sample holds no much larger clone one base away, and base qualities are not on file. The same CDR3 also results from other DNA sequences found in this sample.

The paper's findings and limits, for the study overall: Pairwise subsampling led to the expectation that sequencing depth would affect the degree of clonotype sharing among donors. Across a handful of donors, approximately 4.9% of naive CD4, 3% to 3.5% of naive CD8, roughly 2.2% of memory CD4, and around 0.4% of memory CD8 clonotypes were shared. Larger estimated clonotype richness was generally found for naive subsets than for memory subsets. Sampling was restricted to blood, and TCR repertoires in tissue are likely to differ from TCR repertoires in blood. Compared with non-shared clonotypes, the clonotypes found in all four sorted-subset donors had higher generation probabilities. Incomplete sequencing was indicated by rarefaction of sorted-subset datasets, despite the large sequencing depth. Because the study included a small number of donors, the genetic and exposure-history diversity represented was limited.

Using the deep immunoSEQ assay, multiplex PCR amplified TCR CDR3 regions from genomic DNA. Extracted genomic DNA from each cell subset was distributed evenly across all wells of several immunoSEQ 96-well plates, and each plate was treated as a replicate. Each replicate PCR for sorted subsets received 200 ng genomic DNA, equal to roughly 30,000 T cell genomes. The purified libraries were quantified using a Qubit 3.0 fluorometer, sized with a Bioanalyzer 2100, and then quantified again using the KAPA Library Quantification kit. Every immunoSEQ 96-well plate was sequenced on a separate single-read 150-cycle Illumina NextSeq 550 flow cell. On the study's bioinformatics: Because the immunoSEQ output included only junctional sequences and no quality scores, the filtering could not be the same as the filtering used for full-length reads. Sequences were annotated with PyIR, a Python wrapper for IgBLAST v1.9, and V/J genes and CDR3 were assigned using IMGT germline references. Reads were filtered out if the reads had weak V/J assignments (E-value above 1e-6), no CDR3, stop codons, out-of-frame junctions, or ambiguous translated residues. V3J clonotypes were defined by identical inferred V gene, J gene, and CDR3 amino acid sequence. The percentage overlap between two repertoires was calculated by dividing the number of shared unique clonotypes by the size of the smaller repertoire. Repertoire richness was assessed with RTK rarefaction, the Chao1 estimator, and Recon v2.1 estimates of unobserved clonotypes. Generation probabilities were computed with OLGA for all TCRbeta clonotypes obtained by the gDNA method from several donors. TCRdb holds this immuneACCESS table with in-frame rearrangements only. Some clones are missing; in checked studies, unresolved V genes explain under half, and the rest has no known cause. The V and J calls and clone size were taken over from that table, and D and trimming were inferred from the DNA. The sample has about 2 million clones on record, roughly 94% of them singletons. The ten largest clones represent 0.13% of the sample.

Donors were healthy HIV-negative adults with no recently reported acute infections or vaccinations. Every donor was a Caucasian adult living in Nashville, Tennessee, USA. Magnetic negative selection was used to enrich CD4+ T cells, after which naive cells were positively selected on CD45RA and the negative fraction became the memory subset. Blood was obtained by leukapheresis, after which PBMCs were separated by Ficoll-Histopaque density gradient centrifugation and cryopreserved in liquid nitrogen vapor phase. Analytical flow cytometry was used to check the purity and quantity of every magnetically sorted T cell population. From each sorted fraction, genomic DNA was isolated and quantified by UV absorbance on a Nanodrop 2000c. Sequencing was performed on naive CD4+ T cells sorted from blood. The cell subset or site label on this specimen signifies: CD45RA+ positively selected. This TCR was recovered from a man younger than 35 in good health.

The DNA is TGTGCCAGCAGTGAAAGGGACAGCAATCAGCCCCAGCATTTT. The encoded protein is CASSERDSNQPQHF. Here the chain combines TRBV6-1 and TRBJ1-5; TRBD1 is possibly the D segment (5 matching bases). V gives up 2 bases and J gives up 1 base, and the segment between their germline ends measures 6 bases. CDR1 and CDR2, looked up from the germline V gene, are MNHNS and SASEGT. Counted from cysteine to phenylalanine, this CDR3 has 14 amino acids. Of the read, only the CDR3 DNA is kept; its 42 bases are in frame from base 1.